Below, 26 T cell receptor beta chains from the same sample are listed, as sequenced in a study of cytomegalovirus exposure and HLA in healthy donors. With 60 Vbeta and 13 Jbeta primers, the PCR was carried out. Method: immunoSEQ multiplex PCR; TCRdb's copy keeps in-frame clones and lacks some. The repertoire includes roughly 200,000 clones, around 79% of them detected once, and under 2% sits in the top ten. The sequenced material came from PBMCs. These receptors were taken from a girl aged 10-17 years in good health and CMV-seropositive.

CDR3 DNA: TGCGCCAGCAGCCTACAGGGGGCCGGGGACACTGAAGCTTTCTTT. Residues: CASSLQGAGDTEAFF. V usage is TRBV5-1 and J usage is TRBJ1-1; 9 positions agree with TRBD1. The CDR3 is 15 amino acids. V lost 4 bases to trimming and J lost 3 bases; unmatched junction nucleotides: 7. Per germline, CDR1 SGHRS and CDR2 YFSETQ.

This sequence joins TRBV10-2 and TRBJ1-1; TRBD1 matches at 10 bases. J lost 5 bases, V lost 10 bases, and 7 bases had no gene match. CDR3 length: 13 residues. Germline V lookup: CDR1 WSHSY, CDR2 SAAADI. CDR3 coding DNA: TGCGCCAAGTTCCCGGGACAGGGGACTGAAGCTTTCTTT. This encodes CAKFPGQGTEAFF.

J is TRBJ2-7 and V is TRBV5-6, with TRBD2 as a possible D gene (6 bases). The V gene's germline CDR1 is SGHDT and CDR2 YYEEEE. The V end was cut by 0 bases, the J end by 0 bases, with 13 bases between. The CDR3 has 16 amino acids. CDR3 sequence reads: CASSLAGGDPSYEQYF. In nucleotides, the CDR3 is TGTGCCAGCAGCTTGGCCGGAGGGGACCCCTCCTACGAGCAGTACTTC.

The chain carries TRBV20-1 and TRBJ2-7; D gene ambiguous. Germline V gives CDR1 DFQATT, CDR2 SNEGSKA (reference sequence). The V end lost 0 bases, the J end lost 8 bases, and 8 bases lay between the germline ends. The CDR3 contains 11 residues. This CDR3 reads CSAREQSKQYF. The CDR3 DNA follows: TGCAGTGCTAGAGAACAGAGTAAGCAGTACTTC.

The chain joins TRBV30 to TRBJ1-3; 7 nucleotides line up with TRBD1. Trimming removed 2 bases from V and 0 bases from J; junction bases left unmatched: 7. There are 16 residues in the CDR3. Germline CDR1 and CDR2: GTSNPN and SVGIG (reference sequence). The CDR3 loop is CAWSPGQISSGNTIYF. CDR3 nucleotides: TGTGCCTGGAGTCCGGGACAGATTAGCTCTGGAAACACCATATATTTT.

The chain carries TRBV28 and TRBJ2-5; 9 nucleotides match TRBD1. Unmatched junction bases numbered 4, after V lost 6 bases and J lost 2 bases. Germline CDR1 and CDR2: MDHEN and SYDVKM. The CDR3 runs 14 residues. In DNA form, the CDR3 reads TGTGCCAGCAGGGGACAGGGTGAGCAAGAGACCCAGTACTTC. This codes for CASRGQGEQETQYF.

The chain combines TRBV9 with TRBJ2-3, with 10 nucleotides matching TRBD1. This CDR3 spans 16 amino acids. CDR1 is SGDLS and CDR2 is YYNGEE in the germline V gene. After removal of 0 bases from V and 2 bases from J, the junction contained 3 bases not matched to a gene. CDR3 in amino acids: CASSVGQGANTDTQYF. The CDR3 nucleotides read TGTGCCAGCAGCGTAGGACAGGGGGCTAACACAGATACGCAGTATTTT.

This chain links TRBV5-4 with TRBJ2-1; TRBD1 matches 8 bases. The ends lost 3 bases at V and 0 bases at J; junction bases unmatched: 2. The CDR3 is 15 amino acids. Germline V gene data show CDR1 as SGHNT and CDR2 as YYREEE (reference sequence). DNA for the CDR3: TGTGCCAGCAGCTCCACAGGGGGCTCCTACAATGAGCAGTTCTTC. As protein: CASSSTGGSYNEQFF.

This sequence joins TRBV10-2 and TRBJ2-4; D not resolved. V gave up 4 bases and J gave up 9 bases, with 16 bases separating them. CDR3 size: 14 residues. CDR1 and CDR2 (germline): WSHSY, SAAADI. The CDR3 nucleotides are TGCGCCAGCAGTGGCGACTTAAGGATGGGCATTCAGTACTTC. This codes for CASSGDLRMGIQYF.

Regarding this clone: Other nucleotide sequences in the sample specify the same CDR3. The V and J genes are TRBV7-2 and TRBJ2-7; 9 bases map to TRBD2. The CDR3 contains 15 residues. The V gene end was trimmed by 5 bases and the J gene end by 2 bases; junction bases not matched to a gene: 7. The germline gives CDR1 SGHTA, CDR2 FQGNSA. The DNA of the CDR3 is TGTGCCAGCAGCCCCTCGCGGGGGGGAACCTACGAGCAGTACTTC. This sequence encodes CASSPSRGGTYEQYF.

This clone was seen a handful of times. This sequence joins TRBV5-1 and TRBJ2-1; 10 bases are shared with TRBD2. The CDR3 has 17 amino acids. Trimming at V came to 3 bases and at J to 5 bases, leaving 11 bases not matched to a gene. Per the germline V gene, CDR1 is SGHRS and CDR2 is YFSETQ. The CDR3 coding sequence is TGCGCCAGCAGCTGGTCGCGGTCTAGCGGGAGAGACAATGAGCAGTTCTTC. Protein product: CASSWSRSSGRDNEQFF.

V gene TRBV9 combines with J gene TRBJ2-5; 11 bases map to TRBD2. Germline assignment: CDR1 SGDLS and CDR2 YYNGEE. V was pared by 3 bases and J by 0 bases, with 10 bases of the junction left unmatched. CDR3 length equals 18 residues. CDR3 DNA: TGTGCCAGCAGCGAGCAGATATCTAGCGGGGGGTACCAAGAGACCCAGTACTTC. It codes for CASSEQISSGGYQETQYF.

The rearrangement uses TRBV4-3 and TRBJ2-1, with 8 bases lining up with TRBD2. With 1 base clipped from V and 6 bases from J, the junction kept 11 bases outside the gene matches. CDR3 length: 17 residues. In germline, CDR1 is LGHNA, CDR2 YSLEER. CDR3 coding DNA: TGCGCCAGCAGCCAAGGTGGTGGCGGGGGGTTAATCAATGAGCAGTTCTTC. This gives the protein CASSQGGGGGLINEQFF.

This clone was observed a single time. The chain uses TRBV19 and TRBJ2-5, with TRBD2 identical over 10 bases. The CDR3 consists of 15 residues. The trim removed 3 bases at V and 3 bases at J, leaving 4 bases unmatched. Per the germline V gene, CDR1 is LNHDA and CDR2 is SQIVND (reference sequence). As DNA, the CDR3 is TGTGCCAGTAGTATCTGGCTAGCGGGGGAAGAGACCCAGTACTTC. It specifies CASSIWLAGEETQYF.

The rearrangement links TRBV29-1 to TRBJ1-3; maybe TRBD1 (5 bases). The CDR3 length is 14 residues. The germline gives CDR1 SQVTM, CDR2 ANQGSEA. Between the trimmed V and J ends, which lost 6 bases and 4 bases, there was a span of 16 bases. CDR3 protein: CSVQGVGRGNTIYF. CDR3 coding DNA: TGCAGCGTCCAAGGGGTTGGCAGGGGAAACACCATATATTTT.

Written as DNA, the CDR3 is TGTGCCAGCAGCTACCGTACGGGTAGCAATCAGCCCCAGCATTTT. This gives the protein CASSYRTGSNQPQHF. The gene calls are TRBV7-8 and TRBJ1-5; no firm D call. The CDR3 contains 15 residues. With 4 bases removed from V and 0 bases from J, the gap between germline ends came to 10 bases. In germline, CDR1 is SGHVS, CDR2 FQNEAQ.

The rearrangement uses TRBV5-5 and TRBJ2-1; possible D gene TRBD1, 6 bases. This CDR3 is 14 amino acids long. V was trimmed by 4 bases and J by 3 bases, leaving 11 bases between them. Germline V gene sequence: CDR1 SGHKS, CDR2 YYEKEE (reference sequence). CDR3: CASSPGDNYNEQFF. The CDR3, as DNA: TGTGCCAGCAGCCCCGGGGACAACTACAATGAGCAGTTCTTC.

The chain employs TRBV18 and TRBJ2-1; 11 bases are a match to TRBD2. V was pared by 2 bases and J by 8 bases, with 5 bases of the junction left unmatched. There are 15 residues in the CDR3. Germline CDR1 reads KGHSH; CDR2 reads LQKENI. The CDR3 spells CASSPGLAGGDEQFF. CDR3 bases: TGTGCCAGCTCACCAGGGCTAGCGGGGGGTGATGAGCAGTTCTTC.

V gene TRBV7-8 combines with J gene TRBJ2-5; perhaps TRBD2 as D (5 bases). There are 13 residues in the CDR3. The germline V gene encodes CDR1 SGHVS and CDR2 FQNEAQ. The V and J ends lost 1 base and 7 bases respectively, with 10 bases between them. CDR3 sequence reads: CASSLGTAGTQYF. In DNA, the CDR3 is TGTGCCAGCAGCTTAGGCACTGCGGGGACCCAGTACTTC.

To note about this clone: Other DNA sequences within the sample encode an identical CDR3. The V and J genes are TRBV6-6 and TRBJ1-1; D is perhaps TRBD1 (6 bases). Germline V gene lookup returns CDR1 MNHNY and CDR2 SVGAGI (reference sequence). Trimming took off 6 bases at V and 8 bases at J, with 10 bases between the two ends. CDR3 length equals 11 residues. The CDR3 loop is CASSSGTEAFF. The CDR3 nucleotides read TGTGCCAGCAGCTCCGGGACAGAAGCTTTCTTT.

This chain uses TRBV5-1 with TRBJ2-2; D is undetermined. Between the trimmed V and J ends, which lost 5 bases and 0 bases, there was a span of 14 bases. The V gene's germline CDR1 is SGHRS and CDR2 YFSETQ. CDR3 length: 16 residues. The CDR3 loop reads CASSMTGDANTGELFF. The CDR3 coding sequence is TGCGCCAGCAGTATGACCGGAGACGCGAACACCGGGGAGCTGTTTTTT. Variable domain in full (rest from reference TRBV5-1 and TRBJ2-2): KAGVTQTPRYLIKTRGQQVTLSCSPISGHRSVSWYQQTPGQGLQFLFEYFSETQRNKGNFPGRFSGRQFSNSRSEMNVSTLELGDSALYLCASSMTGDANTGELFFGEGSRLTVL.

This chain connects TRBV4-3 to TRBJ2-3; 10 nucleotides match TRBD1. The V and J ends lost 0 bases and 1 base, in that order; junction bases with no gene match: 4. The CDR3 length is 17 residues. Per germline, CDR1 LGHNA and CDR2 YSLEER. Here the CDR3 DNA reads TGCGCCAGCAGCCAAGAAAGGGGGACAGGGGGCACAGATACGCAGTATTTT. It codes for CASSQERGTGGTDTQYF.

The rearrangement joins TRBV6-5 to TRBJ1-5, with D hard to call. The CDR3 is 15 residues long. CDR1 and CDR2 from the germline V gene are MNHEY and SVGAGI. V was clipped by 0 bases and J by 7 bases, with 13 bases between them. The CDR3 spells CASSYSTGFGQPQHF. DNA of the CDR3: TGTGCCAGCAGTTACTCGACCGGGTTCGGGCAGCCCCAGCATTTT.

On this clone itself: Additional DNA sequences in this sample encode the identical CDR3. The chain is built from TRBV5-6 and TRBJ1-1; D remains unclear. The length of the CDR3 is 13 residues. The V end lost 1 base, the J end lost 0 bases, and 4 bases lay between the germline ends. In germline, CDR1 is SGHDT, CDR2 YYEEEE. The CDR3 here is CASSLTVNTEAFF. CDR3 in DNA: TGTGCCAGCAGCTTGACAGTGAACACTGAAGCTTTCTTT.

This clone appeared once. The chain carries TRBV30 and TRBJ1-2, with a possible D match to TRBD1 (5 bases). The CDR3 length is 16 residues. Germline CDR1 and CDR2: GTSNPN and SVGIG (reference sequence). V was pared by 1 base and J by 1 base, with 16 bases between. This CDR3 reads CAWSAGRTLHNYGYTF. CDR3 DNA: TGTGCCTGGAGTGCGGGCAGGACACTACATAACTATGGCTACACCTTC.

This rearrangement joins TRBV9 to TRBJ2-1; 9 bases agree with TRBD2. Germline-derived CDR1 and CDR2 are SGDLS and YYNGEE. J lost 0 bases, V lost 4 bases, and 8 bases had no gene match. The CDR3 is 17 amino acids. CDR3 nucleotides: TGTGCCAGCAGCCCCCGACTAGCGGTTCTCTCCTACAATGAGCAGTTCTTC. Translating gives CASSPRLAVLSYNEQFF.